There are a few counts of the clone carrying this TCR beta chain. Its antigen is not known. The sample is drawn from a study of beta chain features in type 1 diabetes. Study conclusions and caveats: Researchers reported that naive, central memory and Treg TCRB repertoires appeared more similar in patients than in healthy donors.

Expressed TCRB transcripts were sequenced after all isolated RNA was converted to cDNA. Measured with immunoSEQ multiplex PCR; TCRdb has only the in-frame clones, and not every one. The top ten clones hold 0.019% of a sample with approximately 400,000 clones, over 12% of them seen once. The germline V and J ends were trimmed by 7 bases and 6 bases, with 18 bases remaining between them. There are 15 residues in the CDR3. Germline V gives CDR1 SEHNR, CDR2 FQNEAQ (reference sequence). The sequenced sample was naive CD4+ T cells from blood. The J gene is TRBJ1-4, the V gene TRBV7-9; D not certain. This clonotype was sampled from a woman under 30 in good health. The CDR3 protein is CASTPREGLDEKLFF. CDR3 DNA: TGTGCCAGCACCCCCCGGGAGGGCCTGGATGAAAAACTGTTTTTT.